Each of the 16 T cell receptor beta chains below was sequenced from the same sample in a study of T cell changes during pregnancy in multiple sclerosis. Produced via immunoSEQ multiplex PCR; TCRdb's table is partial and in-frame only. The sample holds some 47,000 clones, roughly 90% seen once. The sequencing here drew on peripheral blood, taken in the first trimester of pregnancy. The receptors shown here come from a female donor with multiple sclerosis, enrolled in a pregnancy study.

The CDR3 spells CASSFGTVAYEQYF. The CDR3 DNA reads as TGTGCCAGCAGCTTCGGGACAGTTGCCTACGAGCAGTACTTC. This chain connects TRBV5-8 to TRBJ2-7; 7 nucleotides line up with TRBD1. Trimming at V came to 2 bases and at J to 2 bases, leaving 4 bases not matched to a gene. The germline CDR1 and CDR2 sequences are SGHTS and YDEGEE. CDR3 length equals 14 residues.

The J gene is TRBJ2-7, the V gene TRBV9; a weak D match, TRBD1 (6 bases). The germline gives CDR1 SGDLS, CDR2 YYNGEE. CDR3 length equals 14 residues. The germline V and J ends were trimmed by 2 bases and 3 bases, with 12 bases remaining between them. The CDR3 sequence: CASSVGTWDYEQYF. The CDR3 coding sequence is TGTGCCAGCAGCGTCGGGACATGGGACTACGAGCAGTACTTC.

The V gene is TRBV6-1, the J gene TRBJ1-2; 7 bases are shared with TRBD1. Per the germline V gene, CDR1 is MNHNS and CDR2 is SASEGT. With V trimmed by 4 bases and J by 4 bases, 12 bases remained unmatched. The CDR3 loop spans 16 amino acids. This chain's CDR3 is CASSARLGGRGYGYTF. CDR3 DNA sequence: TGTGCCAGCAGTGCCCGCCTAGGGGGCCGGGGCTATGGCTACACCTTC.

This chain joins TRBV29-1 and TRBJ2-1; 12 nucleotides align to TRBD2. CDR1 is SQVTM, CDR2 ANQGSEA, per germline. The CDR3 sequence is 17 residues long. V was pared by 7 bases and J by 6 bases, with 16 bases of the junction left unmatched. CDR3 sequence reads: CSAATSGGGGLGNEQFF. CDR3 DNA: TGCAGCGCTGCGACTAGCGGGGGCGGAGGTTTGGGCAATGAGCAGTTCTTC.

J is TRBJ1-5 and V is TRBV2; 9 nucleotides line up with TRBD1. CDR1 is SNHLY and CDR2 is FYNNEI in the germline V gene. The CDR3 runs 13 residues. The V and J ends lost 9 bases and 5 bases, in that order; junction bases with no gene match: 5. In DNA form, the CDR3 reads TGTGCCAGTAATAGACAGGGGGATCAGCCCCAGCATTTT. Its protein product is CASNRQGDQPQHF.

This chain links TRBV5-1 with TRBJ1-4, with unresolved D. Trimming removed 4 bases at V and 1 base at J, with 11 bases between. The CDR3 is 15 amino acids. In germline, CDR1 is SGHRS, CDR2 YFSETQ. The CDR3 spells CASSKNPGTNEKLFF. The CDR3 DNA reads as TGCGCCAGCAGCAAAAATCCGGGAACTAATGAAAAACTGTTTTTT.

This chain uses TRBV29-1 with TRBJ2-1; D is undetermined. CDR1 is SQVTM and CDR2 is ANQGSEA in the germline V gene. CDR3 length equals 13 residues. Trimming took 7 bases from V and 6 from J, leaving 16 bases between them. The CDR3, as DNA: TGCAGCGGCTCCAAGACCCAGGCCAATGAGCAGTTCTTC. It yields the protein CSGSKTQANEQFF.

The chain employs TRBV7-3 and TRBJ2-6; D ambiguous. The CDR3 is 14 amino acids. Trimming shortened V by 4 bases and J by 4 bases, and 8 bases separated the two germline ends. Germline V CDR1 and CDR2: SGHTA, FQGTGA. The DNA of the CDR3 is TGTGCCAGCAGCTCCCCGACAGGGGCCAACGTCCTGACTTTC. It yields the protein CASSSPTGANVLTF.

This chain uses TRBV5-4 with TRBJ1-1; TRBD1 is a possible D gene (5 bases). Between the trimmed V and J ends, which lost 2 bases and 1 base, there was a span of 15 bases. Germline loops: CDR1 SGHNT, CDR2 YYREEE (reference sequence). The CDR3 covers 16 residues. CDR3 residues: CASSFPRGWGNTEAFF. In DNA form, the CDR3 reads TGTGCCAGCAGCTTCCCTCGGGGGTGGGGGAACACTGAAGCTTTCTTT.

The chain has TRBV6-5 and TRBJ1-6, with unresolved D. The CDR3 runs 15 residues. Deletions cut 2 bases from V and 4 bases from J, with 9 bases between. Per germline, CDR1 MNHEY and CDR2 SVGAGI. CDR3 region: CASSYDSQYNSPLHF. The CDR3 DNA reads as TGTGCCAGCAGTTACGATTCCCAGTATAATTCACCCCTCCACTTT.

Turning to this clone: The same CDR3 can be traced to other DNA sequences in this sample. J is TRBJ1-3 and V is TRBV10-3; TRBD1 matches 7 bases. The germline CDR1 and CDR2 sequences are ENHRY and SYGVKD. With 6 bases clipped from V and 1 base from J, the junction kept 0 bases outside the gene matches. The CDR3 totals 13 residues. The CDR3 DNA reads TGTGCCATCAGACAGGGGTCTGGAAACACCATATATTTT. Its protein product is CAIRQGSGNTIYF.

The genes are TRBV19 and TRBJ2-5; D call uncertain. The germline V gene has CDR1 LNHDA and CDR2 SQIVND (reference sequence). This CDR3 has 11 amino acids. Trimming removed 5 bases from V and 2 bases from J, with 3 bases in between. The CDR3 spells CASSVQETQYF. CDR3 in DNA: TGTGCCAGTAGTGTACAAGAGACCCAGTACTTC. Filled out from reference TRBV19 and TRBJ2-5, the complete variable domain reads DGGITQSPKYLFRKEGQNVTLSCEQNLNHDAMYWYRQDPGQGLRLIYYSQIVNDFQKGDIAEGYSVSREKKESFPLTVTSAQKNPTAFYLCASSVQETQYFGPGTRLLVL.

A single count supports this clone. The chain couples TRBV5-1 to TRBJ2-1; D possibly corresponds to TRBD2 (5 bases). Looked up from germline, CDR1 is SGHRS and CDR2 is YFSETQ. There are 17 residues in the CDR3. The V gene lost 4 bases and the J gene lost 2 bases, with 19 bases spanning the gap. The CDR3 protein is CASSPVSTRLPYNEQFF. CDR3 DNA sequence: TGCGCCAGCAGCCCCGTGTCAACTAGACTTCCCTACAATGAGCAGTTCTTC.

V is TRBV4-2 and J is TRBJ2-7; 10 bases match TRBD2. The V segment lost 0 bases and the J segment 0 bases; nucleotides outside the gene matches: 2. The CDR3 loop spans 16 amino acids. Per the germline V gene, CDR1 is LGHNA and CDR2 is YNFKEQ. The CDR3 here is CASSQEASGGSYEQYF. The CDR3 DNA reads as TGTGCCAGCAGCCAAGAGGCTAGCGGGGGCTCCTACGAGCAGTACTTC.

V is TRBV2 and J is TRBJ1-5, with D possibly matching TRBD1 (5 bases). V gave up 6 bases and J gave up 5 bases, with 14 bases separating them. Germline V gives CDR1 SNHLY, CDR2 FYNNEI. This CDR3 contains 14 residues. CDR3 amino acids: CASRGGGGYQPQHF. In DNA form, the CDR3 reads TGTGCCAGCAGGGGCGGGGGGGGATATCAGCCCCAGCATTTT. Complete variable domain (other parts from reference TRBV2 and TRBJ1-5): EPEVTQTPSHQVTQMGQEVILRCVPISNHLYFYWYRQILGQKVEFLVSFYNNEISEKSEIFDDQFSVERPDGSNFTLKIRSTKLEDSAMYFCASRGGGGYQPQHFGDGTRLSIL.

V gene TRBV7-8 combines with J gene TRBJ1-1, with 10 bases fitting TRBD1. Germline CDR1 is SGHVS and CDR2 is FQNEAQ. The CDR3 spans 13 residues. With 4 bases clipped from V and 5 bases from J, the junction kept 1 base outside the gene matches. CDR3 loop: CASSSDRGTEAFF. CDR3 DNA sequence: TGTGCCAGCAGCTCGGACAGGGGGACTGAAGCTTTCTTT.